This TCR beta chain was documented in a study of T cells in Graves' hyperthyroidism and ophthalmopathy. Study background: Once the initial diagnosis was made, peripheral blood was obtained before any treatment.

This clonotype was found many times. Germline V lookup: CDR1 DFQATT, CDR2 SNEGSKA (reference sequence). There are 12 residues in the CDR3. The V end was cut by 7 bases, the J end by 6 bases, with 14 bases between. Template material for amplifying TCR beta CDR3 regions consisted of RNA transcripts. In the first-round RT-PCR of the TCR CDR3, the HTBI primer set was used. TCRdb recomputed calls from the multiplex PCR reads with MiXCR, one row per CDR3 protein. The sample shows 400,000 to 600,000 distinct CDR3 sequences, about 16% of them seen only once. Together with thyroid ultrasound, orbital computed tomography, serum thyroxine and TRAb, clinical symptoms were used for diagnoses. This sample holds PBMCs from roughly 10 ml fresh peripheral blood.

Specimen: blood. This sequence was found in a woman between 25 and 40 years old with Graves' ophthalmopathy. J is TRBJ2-3 and V is TRBV20-1, with D perhaps TRBD2 (6 bases). The CDR3 loop reads CSVGTLWDTQYF. CDR3 nucleotide sequence: TGCAGTGTCGGGACTCTCTGGGATACGCAGTATTTT.